The rows below give T cell receptor beta chains drawn from one sample of a study of beta chain features in type 1 diabetes. Sequencing was performed with immunoSEQ multiplex PCR; in TCRdb, only in-frame clones are kept and a portion is missing. Counted here are 150,000 or so clones, 11% occurring once; the ten biggest clones make up roughly 2%. Source material: central memory CD4+ T cells from blood. Receptors originate from a man aged 18 to 35 in good health. CDR3s include the opening cysteine and the closing phenylalanine or tryptophan. Each record gives: J gene, V gene, D gene, clone size, CDR3 protein, CDR3 DNA. A D gene is named only where the DNA matches it firmly. Some rows mark clone size as missing; the rest say once, few, many or name a class of expanded clone.

TRBJ1-2,TRBV7-2,-,few,CASSPTVGLYGYTF,TGTGCCAGCAGCCCGACGGTTGGCCTCTATGGCTACACCTTC
TRBJ2-7,TRBV7-9,-,-,CATRPGGTPYEQYF,TGTGCCACTCGACCAGGGGGGACTCCCTACGAGCAGTACTTC
TRBJ2-4,TRBV7-9,-,few,CASNTKGDGRGFQYF,TGTGCCAGCAACACCAAGGGGGACGGCAGGGGATTTCAGTACTTC
TRBJ2-1,TRBV7-2,-,-,CASSLGAGSYNEQFF,TGTGCCAGCAGCTTGGGGGCCGGTTCCTACAATGAGCAGTTCTTC
TRBJ2-3,TRBV4-3,-,many,CASSQATDGQDTQYF,TGCGCCAGCAGCCAAGCAACGGACGGACAAGATACGCAGTATTTT
TRBJ1-5,TRBV7-2,-,-,CASSSREGGGNQPQHF,TGTGCCAGCAGCTCCAGGGAAGGGGGTGGCAATCAGCCCCAGCATTTT
TRBJ2-7,TRBV9,-,-,CASSVVRVWGEQYF,TGTGCCAGCAGCGTAGTACGGGTATGGGGCGAGCAGTACTTC
TRBJ2-3,TRBV5-1,-,-,CASSLAHGDTQYF,TGCGCCAGCAGCTTAGCTCACGGGGATACGCAGTATTTT
TRBJ2-3,TRBV25-1,-,few,CASSVPGTLLNTQYF,TGTGCCAGCAGCGTTCCCGGGACCCTCCTAAATACGCAGTATTTT
TRBJ2-3,TRBV9,TRBD2,-,CASSVVGGGPLDTQYF,TGTGCCAGCAGCGTAGTCGGGGGAGGGCCCCTAGATACGCAGTATTTT
TRBJ2-7,TRBV28,-,-,CASSLVAYEQYF,TGTGCCAGCAGTTTAGTCGCCTACGAGCAGTACTTC
TRBJ2-7,TRBV6-5,-,many,CASSYSKNSYEQYF,TGTGCCAGCAGTTACTCGAAAAACAGCTACGAGCAGTACTTC
TRBJ1-1,TRBV11-2,-,-,CASSLKEGTEAFF,TGTGCCAGCAGCTTAAAGGAAGGGACTGAAGCTTTCTTT
TRBJ1-6,TRBV28,TRBD1,few,CASSVGQGGGSPLHF,TGTGCCAGCAGCGTCGGACAGGGGGGAGGTTCACCCCTCCACTTT
TRBJ2-1,TRBV7-9,TRBD1,few,CASSRGQGDYNEQFF,TGTGCCAGCAGCCGGGGACAGGGGGATTACAATGAGCAGTTCTTC
TRBJ2-3,TRBV28,-,-,CASSFARASTDTQYF,TGTGCCAGCAGTTTTGCCAGGGCGAGCACAGATACGCAGTATTTT
TRBJ2-7,TRBV14,-,few,CASSRNEGFPYEQYF,TGTGCCAGCAGCCGGAACGAAGGCTTTCCCTACGAGCAGTACTTC
TRBJ1-3,TRBV14,-,-,CASSQQASGNTIYF,TGTGCCAGCAGCCAACAGGCCTCTGGAAACACCATATATTTT
TRBJ2-1,TRBV21-1,-,-,CASSKARTSGGNEQFF,TGTGCCAGCAGCAAAGCGCGGACTAGCGGGGGGAATGAGCAGTTCTTC
TRBJ2-1,TRBV7-3,TRBD1,many,CASSSSRQGVYNEQFF,TGTGCCAGCAGCTCTTCCCGACAGGGAGTGTACAATGAGCAGTTCTTC
TRBJ2-5,TRBV28,-,many,CASSVQGSAYF,TGTGCCAGCAGTGTACAGGGCTCTGCGTACTTC
TRBJ2-7,TRBV18,-,-,CASSAEYEQYF,TGTGCCAGCTCAGCAGAGTACGAGCAGTACTTC
TRBJ1-2,TRBV5-4,TRBD1,few,CASSFQGGSPYGYTF,TGTGCCAGCAGCTTCCAGGGGGGGTCCCCCTATGGCTACACCTTC
TRBJ1-2,TRBV6-6,TRBD1,few,CASSSAGQGNYGYTF,TGTGCCAGCAGTTCGGCTGGACAGGGTAACTATGGCTACACCTTC
TRBJ2-5,TRBV7-8,-,-,CASSLGGIQETQYF,TGTGCCAGCAGCTTAGGGGGGATACAAGAGACCCAGTACTTC
TRBJ2-5,TRBV2,-,few,CASREGLQETQYF,TGTGCCAGCAGGGAGGGATTACAAGAGACCCAGTACTTC
TRBJ2-7,TRBV18,TRBD2,-,CASSPLAGSSNEQYF,TGTGCCAGCTCACCGCTAGCGGGGAGTTCGAACGAGCAGTACTTC
TRBJ2-1,TRBV28,-,-,CASSLFEYEQFF,TGTGCCAGCAGTTTATTTGAGTATGAGCAGTTCTTC
TRBJ2-5,TRBV27,-,few,CASTSAGTGYQETQYF,TGTGCCAGCACCAGCGCGGGGACCGGGTACCAAGAGACCCAGTACTTC
TRBJ2-7,TRBV29-1,TRBD2,-,CSVESASGNYEQYF,TGCAGCGTTGAAAGCGCTAGCGGGAATTACGAGCAGTACTTC
TRBJ2-7,TRBV7-8,TRBD1,few,CASSPRLGGDYEQYF,TGTGCCAGCAGCCCTCGGTTAGGGGGCGACTACGAGCAGTACTTC
TRBJ2-1,TRBV5-6,TRBD1,-,CASSLFQGDLFF,TGTGCCAGCAGCTTGTTCCAGGGGGACCTGTTCTTC
TRBJ2-3,TRBV10-3,TRBD1,few,CATDPGQGGTDTQYF,TGTGCCACCGACCCGGGACAGGGGGGGACAGATACGCAGTATTTT
TRBJ2-1,TRBV5-1,TRBD1,-,CASSRKVSVDRDYNEQFF,TGCGCCAGCAGCCGGAAGGTCTCAGTGGACAGGGACTACAATGAGCAGTTCTTC
TRBJ1-2,TRBV18,-,few,CASSRGADGYTF,TGTGCCAGCTCAAGAGGGGCAGATGGCTACACCTTC
TRBJ2-7,TRBV2,-,-,CASTLRNAKDF,TGTGCCAGCACCCTCCGGAATGCAAAGGACTTC
TRBJ1-2,TRBV29-1,-,few,CSVGDTRDPSHGYTF,TGCAGCGTTGGGGACACCAGGGACCCATCCCATGGCTACACCTTC
TRBJ2-7,TRBV19,-,few,CASSRFGGTYEQYF,TGTGCCAGTAGCCGATTCGGAGGGACCTACGAGCAGTACTTC
TRBJ2-4,TRBV7-3,-,-,CASSSAGVGNIQYF,TGTGCCAGCAGCTCAGCAGGGGTGGGGAACATTCAGTACTTC
TRBJ2-7,TRBV7-2,-,-,CASSSLQGYEQYF,TGTGCCAGCAGTTCCCTGCAGGGCTACGAGCAGTACTTC
TRBJ2-5,TRBV7-2,-,-,CASSPSRSQETQYF,TGTGCCAGCAGCCCATCACGGTCGCAAGAGACCCAGTACTTC
TRBJ1-1,TRBV18,-,-,CASSPGDVGTEAFF,TGTGCCAGCTCACCGGGGGATGTGGGCACTGAAGCTTTCTTT
TRBJ2-1,TRBV7-9,-,few,CASSLDRHEQFF,TGTGCCAGCAGCTTAGATCGTCATGAGCAGTTCTTC
TRBJ1-2,TRBV2,-,-,CASGTSSYGYTF,TGTGCCAGCGGTACCTCTTCCTATGGCTACACCTTC
TRBJ2-4,TRBV5-6,-,few,CASSLGSVLAKNIQYF,TGTGCCAGCAGCTTGGGATCAGTTTTAGCCAAAAACATTCAGTACTTC
TRBJ1-5,TRBV7-9,TRBD1,-,CASSLIGVGGGLRNQPQHF,TGTGCCAGCAGCTTAATTGGGGTCGGAGGGGGCTTGCGCAATCAGCCCCAGCATTTT
TRBJ2-7,TRBV10-3,-,-,CAISAGGDSSYEQYF,TGTGCCATCAGTGCGGGCGGGGACAGCTCCTACGAGCAGTACTTC
TRBJ1-5,TRBV5-1,-,-,CASSLGQGQPQHF,TGCGCCAGCAGCTTGGGGCAGGGACAGCCCCAGCATTTT
TRBJ2-1,TRBV7-3,TRBD2,few,CASSFRSAYSGRGNEQFF,TGTGCCAGCAGCTTTCGGAGCGCTTATAGCGGGAGAGGAAATGAGCAGTTCTTC
TRBJ1-5,TRBV2,TRBD1,-,CASIVDRGNQPQHF,TGTGCCAGCATCGTGGACAGGGGGAATCAGCCCCAGCATTTT
TRBJ2-3,TRBV29-1,-,many,CSVFRADTQYF,TGCAGCGTTTTCAGGGCAGATACGCAGTATTTT
TRBJ1-5,TRBV11-2,-,-,CASSLDRGQPQHF,TGTGCCAGCAGCTTAGACAGGGGTCAGCCCCAGCATTTT
TRBJ2-3,TRBV25-1,TRBD2,-,CATNPLAGGPREDTQYF,TGTGCCACCAACCCACTAGCGGGGGGCCCGAGGGAGGATACGCAGTATTTT
TRBJ2-2,TRBV6-6,-,once,CASSYSRGGELFF,TGTGCCAGCAGTTACTCCCGGGGCGGGGAGCTGTTTTTT
TRBJ2-7,TRBV14,TRBD2,many,CASSPELAETYEQYF,TGTGCCAGCAGCCCGGAACTAGCGGAGACCTACGAGCAGTACTTC
TRBJ2-6,TRBV14,TRBD1,few,CASSSRPQGAAGANVLTF,TGTGCCAGCAGCTCGCGTCCCCAGGGGGCCGCTGGGGCCAACGTCCTGACTTTC
TRBJ2-3,TRBV7-3,-,many,CASSSTTASTDTQYF,TGTGCCAGCAGCTCGACGACAGCTAGCACAGATACGCAGTATTTT